This TCR beta chain was recorded in a study of early T cells in non-severe SARS-CoV-2 infection. Study information: Whole-blood bulk RNA, unsorted, was sequenced, and chains were unpaired.

Unique molecular identifier tags were affixed to discrete cDNA molecules. TCRdb passed the 5' RACE reads through MiXCR, listing each CDR3 protein once. The sample has 65,000 to 70,000 distinct CDR3 sequences; 10% to 15% are singletons. This clonotype was seen a few times. The antigen is not known. Study-level findings and limits: The VDJdb matching leaned toward anti-spike CD8 responses and overlooked private and CD4 specificities.

The length of the CDR3 is 14 residues. The V gene end was trimmed by 6 bases and the J gene end by 7 bases; junction bases not matched to a gene: 6. The TCR sequence derives from an adult who was a healthcare worker with PCR-confirmed SARS-CoV-2 infection or an uninfected control (not recorded which). The chain uses TRBV12-3 or TRBV12-4 and TRBJ2-2; 9 nucleotides match TRBD1. The sample was whole blood. CDR3 sequence reads: CASSPTGGNGELFF. CDR3 DNA sequence: TGTGCCAGCAGCCCGACAGGGGGAAACGGGGAGCTGTTTTTT.